Listed below are T cell receptor beta chains from one sample, sequenced in a study of T cell responses to AZD1222 COVID-19 vaccine. Clones were read by immunoSEQ multiplex PCR, and TCRdb kept only the in-frame ones, dropping some. This sample has about 81,000 clones, with 85% to 90% found just once. This sample comprised peripheral blood, obtained 28 days after the second AZD1222 dose. All receptors derive from an adult who received the AZD1222 COVID-19 vaccine. CDR3s leave out the opening cysteine and the closing phenylalanine or tryptophan.

TRBJ1-4	TRBV18	ATRRDSNEKLF
TRBJ1-1	TRBV3-1/TRBV3-2	ASSPYSGGTEAF
TRBJ1-4	TRBV11-3	ASSLVVIPATNEKLF
TRBJ1-6	TRBV19	ASSVDARDSPLH
TRBJ2-3	TRBV10-2	ASSPTSGRGGDTQY
TRBJ2-1	TRBV19	ASTPVGTVNNEQF
TRBJ2-5	TRBV7-3	ASSSWTSGRGARSETQY
TRBJ1-2	TRBV4-1	ASSRTRGSNYGYT
TRBJ1-1	TRBV12-5	ASGDPGGGGTEAF
TRBJ1-6	TRBV11-2	ASRPEGVEYSPLH
TRBJ1-1	TRBV9	ASSSPRGGTEAF
TRBJ2-2	TRBV13	ASTTPPSGGAYTGELF
TRBJ1-5	TRBV7-9	ASSLGRSQPQH
TRBJ1-1	TRBV6-5	ATLPTGPNTEAF
TRBJ1-5	TRBV28	ASRSFRTNQPQH
TRBJ1-1	TRBV5-1	ASSSQGDTEAF
TRBJ2-7	TRBV28	ASGSGAPYEQY
TRBJ2-5	TRBV11-2	ASSTPGREKTQY
TRBJ2-2	TRBV3-1/TRBV3-2	ASSLNTGELF
TRBJ2-5	TRBV7-3	ASSLTAGREETQY
TRBJ1-1	TRBV18	ASSPVAGTEAF
TRBJ1-1	TRBV7-9	ASSPSPEAF
TRBJ2-7	TRBV10-1	ASSGQAGEQY
TRBJ2-7	TRBV30	AWSPRTGYEQY
TRBJ1-2	TRBV2	ASKERGRLSYGYT
TRBJ2-7	TRBV28	ASSLPGTDIAREQY
TRBJ2-1	TRBV7-9	ASSPPGYNEQF
TRBJ2-7	TRBV10-3	AITSAASYEQY
TRBJ1-1	TRBV28	ASSFQTGGRAEAF
TRBJ2-3	TRBV5-4	ASSAGPPADTQY